This is a list of T cell receptor beta chains from one sample in a study of cytomegalovirus exposure and HLA in healthy donors. Libraries were prepared by immunoSEQ multiplex PCR; TCRdb keeps only in-frame clonotypes and omits some of them. The table has 120,000 to 150,000 clones, roughly 65% seen once. Sequences were obtained from PBMCs. The receptors were sampled from a young woman in good health and CMV-seronegative. CDR3s include the opening cysteine and the closing phenylalanine or tryptophan.

v_call	j_call	cdr3_aa
TRBV5-6	TRBJ2-2	CASSPRWGLNTGELFF
TRBV7-2	TRBJ1-1	CASSPPAGGRNEAFF
TRBV5-1	TRBJ1-4	CASSLYWRPWTNEKLFF
TRBV5-1	TRBJ1-5	CASSLAGREGQPQHF
TRBV21-1	TRBJ1-2	CASSKSRQGVGYGYTF
TRBV6-5	TRBJ2-7	CASTGTRWGEQYF
TRBV2	TRBJ2-3	CASRGQGADTQYF
TRBV28	TRBJ2-4	CASRRRFTGLVKNIQYF
TRBV18	TRBJ1-4	CASSLPDGGGWEKLFF
TRBV7-2	TRBJ2-3	CASSWTSGGPGTDTQYF
TRBV5-1	TRBJ2-2	CASSLTAEANTGELFF
TRBV7-8	TRBJ2-4	CASSLRDIQYF
TRBV2	TRBJ2-3	CASSGSSGKGDTQYF
TRBV28	TRBJ1-5	CASSLWAGQGRQPQHF
TRBV10-2	TRBJ1-5	CASSPDGVSWQPQHF
TRBV27	TRBJ2-1	CASSLGHPNYNEQFF
TRBV29-1	TRBJ2-1	CSVVVGSSYGEQFF
TRBV12-5	TRBJ1-1	CASGLSKGAEAFF
TRBV4-1	TRBJ1-1	CASSQTYDRFETEAFF
TRBV19	TRBJ2-5	CASSSGQGEETQYF
TRBV5-1	TRBJ2-5	CASRPGTGSPRETQYF
TRBV27	TRBJ2-5	CASSPAQAMETQYF
TRBV5-1	TRBJ2-7	CASSSGASGRVSEQYF
TRBV15	TRBJ2-3	CATSRDIGSTDTQYF
TRBV7-9	TRBJ1-1	CASQAFLANTEAFF
TRBV11-2	TRBJ2-5	CASSLSAETQYF
TRBV2	TRBJ2-1	CASTVGLAGVGEQFF
TRBV7-3	TRBJ2-3	CASSLASAGTDTQYF
TRBV5-1	TRBJ2-2	CASSLGGVTGELFF
TRBV29-1	TRBJ2-7	CSVEPDSSYEQYF
TRBV27	TRBJ2-1	CASSLSAEGYNEQFF
TRBV28	TRBJ2-1	CASNWEGGEQFF
TRBV11-2	TRBJ2-5	CASSLGQIQETQYF
TRBV7-6	TRBJ2-7	CASSLARGGPYEQYF
TRBV6-1	TRBJ1-5	CASTLTEHQPQHF
TRBV5-6	TRBJ1-3	CASSLRGSGNIIYF
TRBV6-1	TRBJ2-7	CASKLAGVEEQYF
TRBV5-5	TRBJ2-6	CASRSRLAGSGANVLTF
TRBV30	TRBJ2-7	CAWSDGLAGDSYEQYF
TRBV7-8	TRBJ1-4	CASSLVITLAQTNEKLFF
TRBV7-3	TRBJ2-3	CASSLDSGTQYF
TRBV11-2	TRBJ2-3	CASSLIWDRDTQYF
TRBV28	TRBJ1-5	CASSSRDSLQPQHF
TRBV29-1	TRBJ1-2	CSVSGQGSGYTF
TRBV2	TRBJ2-5	CASRGRGQGVETQYF
TRBV19	TRBJ2-3	CASSPRLAYTDTQYF
TRBV11-3	TRBJ1-1	CASSWALTDTEAFF
TRBV19	TRBJ1-5	CASSLTGGQPQHF
TRBV11-2	TRBJ1-6	CASSLQVGAYSPLHF
TRBV19	TRBJ1-5	CASRDSGADNQPQHF
TRBV6-5	TRBJ1-1	CASSPTPGQGRAFF
TRBV18	TRBJ2-7	CASSRTDREAYEQYF
TRBV5-1	TRBJ2-1	CASRGGEVHEQFF
TRBV28	TRBJ2-6	CASRPGQGRSGANVLTF
TRBV2	TRBJ2-2	CASSESGRRVGELFF
TRBV7-2	TRBJ2-7	CASSYSPSGAGGEQYF
TRBV27	TRBJ2-4	CASRPTSVLAKNIQYF
TRBV11-3	TRBJ2-7	CASSLAAGGENEQYF
TRBV7-2	TRBJ1-4	CATARTSSYEKLFF
TRBV6-5	TRBJ2-1	CASSYSGQINEQFF